The following is a T cell receptor beta chain sequence with its context. These data come from a study of cytotoxic CD8 clonotypes in ibrutinib-treated CLL. Study context: Patients gave response samples after a median about eleven months of treatment, range 6 to 36.

Per the germline V gene, CDR1 is SGHNT and CDR2 is YYREEE (reference sequence). The CDR3 consists of 15 residues. Trimming at V came to 3 bases and at J to 7 bases, leaving 11 bases not matched to a gene. The method was immunoSEQ multiplex PCR; TCRdb's version includes in-frame clones alone and lacks a portion of them. The sample shows approximately 92,000 clones, approximately 71% of them seen only once. The gene calls are TRBV5-4 and TRBJ2-5; 8 bases match TRBD2. Sequencing was performed on PBMCs, taken after 24 months of ibrutinib treatment. The clonotype comes from a human donor with chronic lymphocytic leukemia. CDR3 DNA: TGTGCCAGCAGCTCTCCAGGGTCCAGCGGGAGGACCCAGTACTTC. Its translation is CASSSPGSSGRTQYF.